This TCR beta chain was profiled in a study of cytomegalovirus exposure and HLA in healthy donors. CDR1 and CDR2 (germline): SGHTA, FQGNSA. The CDR3 totals 14 residues. V was cut by 3 bases and J by 1 base, with 6 bases left in between. On this clone itself: Its specificity is unknown.

Broader study findings: Earlier results showed most TCR beta V segments being productive about 87% or about 30% of the time. In vitro work confirmed that a few CMV-associated chains recognize CMV antigens. Across donors, most TCRs were seen rarely, yet some public ones were widespread.

Both 60 Vbeta primers and 13 Jbeta primers went into the PCR. Some clones are missing from TCRdb's copy, which holds only in-frame ones; the method was immunoSEQ multiplex PCR. The sample shows about 140,000 clones, roughly four fifths of them seen only once. J is TRBJ1-4 and V is TRBV7-2; D is unresolved. This TCR derives from a man younger than 30 in good health and CMV-seropositive. The specimen sequenced was PBMCs. The CDR3 nucleotides read TGTGCCAGCAGCTTTCGCAGAACTAATGAAAAACTGTTTTTT. It codes for CASSFRRTNEKLFF.